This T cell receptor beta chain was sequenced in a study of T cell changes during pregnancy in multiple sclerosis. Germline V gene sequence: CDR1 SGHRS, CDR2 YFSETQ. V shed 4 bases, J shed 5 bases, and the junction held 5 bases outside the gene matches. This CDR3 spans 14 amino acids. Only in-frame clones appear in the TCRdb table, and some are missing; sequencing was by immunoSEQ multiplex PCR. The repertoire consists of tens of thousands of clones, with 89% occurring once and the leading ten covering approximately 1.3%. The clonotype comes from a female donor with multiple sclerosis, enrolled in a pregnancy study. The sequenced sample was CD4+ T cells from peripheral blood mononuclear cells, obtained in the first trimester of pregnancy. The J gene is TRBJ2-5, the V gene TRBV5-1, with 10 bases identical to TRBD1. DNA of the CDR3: TGCGCCAGCAGCCCAGACAGGGGGCAGGAGACCCAGTACTTC. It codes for CASSPDRGQETQYF.